This T cell receptor beta chain was identified during a study of vaccination and CD4 T cells after COVID-19. Points from the study as a whole: Of the reactive clones in convalescent patients, a median 86.3% showed up only post-vaccination.

Germline loops: CDR1 MNHNS, CDR2 SASEGT. The V gene end was trimmed by 5 bases and the J gene end by 9 bases; junction bases not matched to a gene: 8. CDR3 length: 15 residues. The Oncomine TCR Beta short-read assay was applied to DNA of cultured CD4+ T cells. DNA came from CD4+ T cells after culture. TCRdb re-analysed the PCR reads in MiXCR, keeping a single row per CDR3 protein. This sample has some 13,000 distinct CDR3 sequences, with roughly 80% found just once. The treatment was: 10-day PBMC culture with coronavirus spike peptide pools or control peptides (ViraFEST assay). Peptide-pool expansion of antigen-specific T cells preceded TCR sequencing in ViraFEST. For this clonotype: Its target is unknown.

J is TRBJ1-6 and V is TRBV6-1, with 9 bases fitting TRBD1. The specimen was CD4+ T cells from blood, cultured in vitro. This TCR was recovered from a human donor who had recovered from COVID-19. The CDR3 sequence: CASSPGTGFRSPLHF. The CDR3 DNA follows: TGTGCCAGCAGTCCCGGGACAGGGTTTCGTTCACCCCTCCACTTT.